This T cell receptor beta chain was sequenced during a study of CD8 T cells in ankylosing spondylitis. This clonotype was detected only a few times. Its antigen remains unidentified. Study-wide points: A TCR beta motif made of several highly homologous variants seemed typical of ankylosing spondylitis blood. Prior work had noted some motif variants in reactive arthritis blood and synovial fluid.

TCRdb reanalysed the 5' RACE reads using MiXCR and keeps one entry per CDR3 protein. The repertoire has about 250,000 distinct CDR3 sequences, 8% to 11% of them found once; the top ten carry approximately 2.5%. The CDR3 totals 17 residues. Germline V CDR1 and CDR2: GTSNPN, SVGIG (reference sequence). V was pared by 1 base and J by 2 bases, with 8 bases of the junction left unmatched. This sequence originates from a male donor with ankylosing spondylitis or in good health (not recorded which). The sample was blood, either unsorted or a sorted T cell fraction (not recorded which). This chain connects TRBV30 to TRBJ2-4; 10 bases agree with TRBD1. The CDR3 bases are TGTGCCTGGAGTGGAGGATCGGGACAGGGGTCCAAAAACATTCAGTACTTC. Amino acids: CAWSGGSGQGSKNIQYF.